This T cell receptor beta chain was retrieved from a study of shared clonotypes between healthy human individuals. In the original processing: Junction-only sequences without quality scores were provided by ImmunoSEQ, so filtering was different. Only in-frame clones appear in the TCRdb table, and some are missing; sequencing was by immunoSEQ multiplex PCR. Clonal size and the V and J genes are those of that table, whereas D and trimming came from the DNA. Here the sample spans about 1.4 million clones, approximately 97% being singletons. The CDR3 has 15 residues. Looked up from germline, CDR1 is MNHNS and CDR2 is SASEGT. Deletions cut 1 base from V and 3 bases from J, with 12 bases between. A CD45RA+ naive subset and a CD45RA-negative memory subset were split from CD4+ cells.

The clonotype was recovered from a man aged 25-45 years in good health. The chain has TRBV6-1 and TRBJ1-2; no clear D gene. Sequencing input: naive CD4+ T cells sorted from blood. Subset meaning: CD45RA+ positively selected. CDR3: CASSEGGPDDYGYTF. CDR3 DNA: TGTGCCAGCAGTGAAGGCGGGCCAGATGACTATGGCTACACCTTC.